One sample yielded the 9 T cell receptor beta chains listed below, sequenced in a study of T cell responses to AZD1222 COVID-19 vaccine. Sequencing used immunoSEQ multiplex PCR; TCRdb keeps in-frame clones, though not all of them. The table lists approximately 110,000 clones, around 85% of them singletons, with less than 5.5% in the top ten. This sample comprised peripheral blood, obtained 28 days after the second AZD1222 dose. The receptor source for this set is an adult who received the AZD1222 COVID-19 vaccine.

The chain joins TRBV5-6 to TRBJ2-5; D may be TRBD1 (6 bases). Germline assignment: CDR1 SGHDT and CDR2 YYEEEE. The V and J ends lost 0 bases and 4 bases respectively, with 10 bases between them. The CDR3 covers 14 residues. The CDR3 sequence: CASSLGRRGETQYF. In nucleotides, the CDR3 is TGTGCCAGCAGCTTGGGGCGCAGGGGAGAGACCCAGTACTTC. Filled out from reference TRBV5-6 and TRBJ2-5, the complete variable domain reads DAGVTQSPTHLIKTRGQQVTLRCSPKSGHDTVSWYQQALGQGPQFIFQYYEEEERQRGNFPDRFSGHQFPNYSSELNVNALLLGDSALYLCASSLGRRGETQYFGPGTRLLVL.

The V call is TRBV19, the J call TRBJ1-5; a possible D gene is TRBD1 (6 bases). In germline, CDR1 is LNHDA, CDR2 SQIVND (reference sequence). Trimming stripped 5 bases from V and 1 base from J, with 15 bases between. The CDR3 contains 16 residues. The CDR3 DNA reads as TGTGCCAGTAGTCACAGGGTCCTAGGGAGCAATCAGCCCCAGCATTTT. Its translation: CASSHRVLGSNQPQHF.

This clone came up a few times. The CDR3 nucleotides are TGTGCTAGTGGGGTCGGGCAGCGCTACACTGAAGCTTTCTTT. Protein: CASGVGQRYTEAFF. The J gene is TRBJ1-1, the V gene TRBV12-5; D is unresolved. The germline V and J ends were trimmed by 6 bases and 3 bases, with 14 bases remaining between them. Germline V gene sequence: CDR1 LGHNT, CDR2 FRNRAP. The CDR3 is 14 residues long. The full variable domain, in which reference TRBV12-5 and TRBJ1-1 provide the parts outside the CDR3, is DARVTQTPRHKVTEMGQEVTMRCQPILGHNTVFWYRQTMMQGLELLAYFRNRAPLDDSGMPKDRFSAEMPDATLATLKIQPSEPRDSAVYFCASGVGQRYTEAFFGQGTRLTVV.

The V gene is TRBV1, the J gene TRBJ1-1; TRBD1 is taken as the D call from the table, unchecked against the DNA. TRBV1 represents a pseudogene. The CDR3 length is 16 residues. For the CDR3, the DNA is TGCACCAGCAGCCAAGGGGACAGAGGATTGGGCACTGAAGCTTTCTTT. Protein sequence: CTSSQGDRGLGTEAFF.

The V gene is TRBV4-3, the J gene TRBJ2-2, with 11 bases fitting TRBD2. Losses at the gene ends were 1 base for V and 0 bases for J; bases not matched to a gene: 1. CDR1 and CDR2 from the germline V gene are LGHNA and YSLEER. The CDR3 is made up of 17 amino acids. The CDR3 coding sequence is TGCGCCAGCAGCCAAGCTAGCGGGGGGACGAACACCGGGGAGCTGTTTTTT. Its protein is CASSQASGGTNTGELFF.

The V gene is TRBV5-1, the J gene TRBJ2-7; a weak D match, TRBD1 (6 bases). V shed 5 bases and J shed 3 bases, with 12 bases lying between them. The CDR3 has 13 amino acids. CDR1 is SGHRS and CDR2 is YFSETQ in the germline V gene. The CDR3 DNA follows: TGCGCCAGCAGGGACAGTCCCCTCTACGAGCAGTACTTC. Its translation is CASRDSPLYEQYF.

The chain recombines TRBV28 with TRBJ2-3, with D possibly matching TRBD1 (5 bases). The ends were cut back, 2 bases at V and 2 bases at J, with 14 bases in the middle. Germline-derived CDR1 and CDR2 are MDHEN and SYDVKM. This CDR3 comprises 16 residues. This CDR3 is CASSLRIRTHTDTQYF. Here the CDR3 DNA reads TGTGCCAGCAGTTTACGTATCCGGACACACACAGATACGCAGTATTTT.

The chain recombines TRBV5-1 with TRBJ2-3, with TRBD1 matching 10 bases. This CDR3 spans 16 amino acids. Germline lookup yields CDR1 SGHRS and CDR2 YFSETQ. V lost 2 bases, J lost 6 bases, and 9 bases stayed unmatched. The CDR3 is CASSFSGDRGSDTQYF. CDR3 sequence (DNA): TGCGCCAGCAGCTTCTCAGGGGACAGGGGATCGGATACGCAGTATTTT.

The chain joins TRBV5-1 to TRBJ2-2; the D gene is possibly TRBD1 (6 bases). The CDR3 sequence is 15 residues long. Looked up from germline, CDR1 is SGHRS and CDR2 is YFSETQ. V lost 0 bases and J lost 2, with 8 bases in between. The CDR3: CASSLARGNTGELFF. In DNA, the CDR3 is TGCGCCAGCAGCTTGGCCAGGGGTAACACCGGGGAGCTGTTTTTT. The variable domain in full, completed from reference TRBV5-1 and TRBJ2-2, reads KAGVTQTPRYLIKTRGQQVTLSCSPISGHRSVSWYQQTPGQGLQFLFEYFSETQRNKGNFPGRFSGRQFSNSRSEMNVSTLELGDSALYLCASSLARGNTGELFFGEGSRLTVL.